This TCR beta chain was observed in a study of T cells in Graves' hyperthyroidism and ophthalmopathy. Study-level information: At initial diagnosis, before any treatment had begun, peripheral blood was obtained.

It was RNA transcripts that yielded the amplified TCR beta CDR3 regions. In the first-round RT-PCR of the TCR CDR3, the HTBI primer set was used. TCRdb re-analysed the multiplex PCR reads in MiXCR, keeping a single row per CDR3 protein. The sample lists hundreds of thousands of distinct CDR3 sequences; less than 20% were seen once. There are a few counts of this clonotype. The antigen is unknown. Pregnant or lactating patients were excluded, as were those with uncontrolled infection or other autoimmune disease. Germline loops: CDR1 SGHVS, CDR2 FQNEAQ. Trimming took off 2 bases at V and 4 bases at J, with 11 bases between the two ends. This CDR3 has 14 amino acids. Whole-study findings and limits: Model-based prediction identified ophthalmopathy a median roughly six months prior to its onset. Blood also held most thyroid clonotypes expanded beyond 0.001.

Specimen: blood. The TCR was taken from a woman aged 18-30 years with Graves' hyperthyroidism. The chain uses TRBV7-8 and TRBJ1-2; TRBD1 might be the D (6 bases). The CDR3 bases are TGTGCCAGCAGCTTATGGGACACCGTCTATGGCTACACCTTC. Protein: CASSLWDTVYGYTF.